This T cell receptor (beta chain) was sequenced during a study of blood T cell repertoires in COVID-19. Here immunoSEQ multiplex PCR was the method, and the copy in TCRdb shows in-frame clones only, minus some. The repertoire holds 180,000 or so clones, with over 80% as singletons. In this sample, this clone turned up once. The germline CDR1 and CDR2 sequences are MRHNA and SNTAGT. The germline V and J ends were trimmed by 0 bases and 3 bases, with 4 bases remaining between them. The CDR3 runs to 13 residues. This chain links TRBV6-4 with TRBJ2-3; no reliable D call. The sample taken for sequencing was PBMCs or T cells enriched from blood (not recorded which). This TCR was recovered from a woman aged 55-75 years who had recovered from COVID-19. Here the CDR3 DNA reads TGTGCCAGCAGTGACTCAGCGACAGATACGCAGTATTTT. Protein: CASSDSATDTQYF.